Following are 4 T cell receptor beta chains from one sample sequenced in a study of regulatory T cells in long-lasting Graves disease. For TCR beta, libraries came from iRepertoire HTBI primers and Arm-PCR of CDR3 regions. TCRdb re-called the multiplex PCR reads with MiXCR, one entry per CDR3 protein. Of 500,000 to 800,000 distinct CDR3 sequences listed, 25% to 35% are singletons. Time point denoted: persistent/refractory GD, antithyroid drugs over 5 years with positive TRAb. RNA isolated from PBMCs was used to make the TCR library. The sample here was peripheral blood mononuclear cells (PBMCs), taken when the disease was refractory, from a patient treated with antithyroid drugs. The receptor set was obtained from a female donor with Graves disease.

This clonotype was seen only a few times. The limits of the CDR3 on the DNA are not certain, so only TCRdb's listed CDR3 is given. The chain employs TRBV14 and TRBJ1-2. From its first to its last residue, the CDR3 has 16 amino acids. CDR1 is SGHDN, CDR2 FVKESK, per germline. This CDR3 reads CASSQDSGQANYGYTF.

The J gene is TRBJ1-4, the V gene TRBV19, with 7 bases matching TRBD1. CDR3 length: 14 residues. The trim removed 6 bases at V and 6 bases at J, leaving 7 bases unmatched. Germline CDR1 is LNHDA and CDR2 is SQIVND (reference sequence). The CDR3 nucleotides read TGTGCCAGTAGGACGACAGGGTTGGATGAAAAACTGTTTTTT. It specifies CASRTTGLDEKLFF.

This clonotype came up a few times. The chain combines TRBV20-1 with TRBJ2-2; 8 bases are shared with TRBD2. Germline V gene lookup returns CDR1 DFQATT and CDR2 SNEGSKA (reference sequence). The CDR3 extends over 18 amino acids. With 1 base clipped from V and 0 bases from J, the junction kept 10 bases outside the gene matches. The CDR3 DNA reads as TGCAGTGCTAGAGGGGGGCTAGCGGGTGTTTCGAACACCGGGGAGCTGTTTTTT. Protein: CSARGGLAGVSNTGELFF.

There are a few counts of this clonotype. The chain couples TRBV7-9 to TRBJ1-2; D is unclear. Trimming removed 1 base from V and 8 bases from J, with 8 bases in between. Germline V gene sequence: CDR1 SEHNR, CDR2 FQNEAQ (reference sequence). The CDR3 length is 12 residues. This chain's CDR3 is CASSLGEPGYTF. In nucleotides, the CDR3 is TGTGCCAGCAGCTTAGGGGAGCCCGGCTACACCTTC. Complete variable domain (other parts from reference TRBV7-9 and TRBJ1-2): DTGVSQNPRHKITKRGQNVTFRCDPISEHNRLYWYRQTLGQGPEFLTYFQNEAQLEKSRLLSDRFSAERPKGSFSTLEIQRTEQGDSAMYLCASSLGEPGYTFGSGTRLTVV.